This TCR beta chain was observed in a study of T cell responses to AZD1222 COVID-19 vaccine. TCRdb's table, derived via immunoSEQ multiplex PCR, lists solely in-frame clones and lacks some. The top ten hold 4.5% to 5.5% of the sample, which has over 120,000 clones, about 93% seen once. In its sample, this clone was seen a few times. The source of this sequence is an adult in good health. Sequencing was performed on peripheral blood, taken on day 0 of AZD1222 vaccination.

As DNA, the CDR3 is TGTGCCAGCAGAGAAACAGGGAAGCAAGCTTTCTTT. It codes for CASRETGKQAFF. The chain is built from TRBV27 and TRBJ1-1; a weak D match, TRBD1 (6 bases). There are 12 residues in the CDR3. CDR1 is MNHEY, CDR2 SMNVEV, per germline (reference sequence). V lost 6 bases and J 9 bases, leaving 14 bases between the germline ends.